The clone carrying this T cell receptor beta chain was observed a single time. Its antigen remains unknown. The entry originates in a study of vaccination and CD4 T cells after COVID-19. Treatment of the sample: roughly 10-day PBMC culture with coronavirus spike peptide pools or control peptides (ViraFEST assay). Whole-study findings and limits: Convalescent patients' median share of reactive clones seen only post-vaccination was around 86%. Early post-infection timepoints were missing, and relatively few convalescent patients were studied.

Trimming shortened V by 6 bases and J by 1 base, and 6 bases separated the two germline ends. CDR1 and CDR2 (germline): LGHNT, FRNRAP. CDR3 length: 12 residues. At the Johns Hopkins FTIC core, DNA taken from cultured CD4+ T cells was sequenced by way of the Oncomine TCR Beta short-read assay. One entry per CDR3 protein, called by TCRdb with MiXCR from the PCR reads. The sample lists 10,000 or so distinct CDR3 sequences; about 66% were seen once. Specimen: CD4+ T cells from blood, cultured in vitro. The rearrangement joins TRBV12-5 to TRBJ1-1; D unclear. This receptor was identified in a human donor who had recovered from COVID-19. The CDR3: CASGEANTEAFF. The CDR3 DNA reads TGTGCTAGTGGCGAAGCGAACACTGAAGCTTTCTTT.